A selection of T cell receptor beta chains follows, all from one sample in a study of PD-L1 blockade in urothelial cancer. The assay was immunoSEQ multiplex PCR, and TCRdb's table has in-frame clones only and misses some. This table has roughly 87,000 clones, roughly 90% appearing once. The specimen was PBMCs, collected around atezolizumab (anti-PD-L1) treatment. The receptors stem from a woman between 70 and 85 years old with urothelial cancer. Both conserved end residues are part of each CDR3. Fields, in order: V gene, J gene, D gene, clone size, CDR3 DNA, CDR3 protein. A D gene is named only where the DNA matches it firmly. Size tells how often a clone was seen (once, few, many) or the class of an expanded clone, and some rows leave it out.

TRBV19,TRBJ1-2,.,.,TGTGCCAGTAGTTCAGGGGTGATTCAAGGCTACACCTTC,CASSSGVIQGYTF
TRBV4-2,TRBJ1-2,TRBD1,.,TGTGCCAGCACTCCGACAGGGGGGGAATATGGCTACACCTTC,CASTPTGGEYGYTF
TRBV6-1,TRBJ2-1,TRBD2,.,TGTGCCAGCAGTGAATCAAGCGGGGGCTCCTACAATGAGCAGTTCTTC,CASSESSGGSYNEQFF
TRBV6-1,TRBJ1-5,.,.,TGTGCCAGCAGTCCCCGACGAGGAAATCAGCCCCAGCATTTT,CASSPRRGNQPQHF
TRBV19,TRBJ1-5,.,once,TGTGCCAGTAGTAACGACATACGTCAGCCCCAGCATTTT,CASSNDIRQPQHF
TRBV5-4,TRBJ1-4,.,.,TGTGCCAGCACCAAAAGAGGGAGGGGTGCAACTAATGAAAAACTGTTTTTT,CASTKRGRGATNEKLFF
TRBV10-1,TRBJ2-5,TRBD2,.,TGCGCCAGCAGTCCGGGACTAGCGGGGGGAAAAGAGACCCAGTACTTC,CASSPGLAGGKETQYF
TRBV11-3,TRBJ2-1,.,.,TGTGCCAGCAGCTGGCGGGGGCATGAGCAGTTCTTC,CASSWRGHEQFF
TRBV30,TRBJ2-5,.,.,TGTGCCTGGAAGGAGGGGCCAGAGACCCAGTACTTC,CAWKEGPETQYF
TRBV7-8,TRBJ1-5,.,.,TGTGCCAGCAGCTTCTATCGCCAGGGTAGCAATCAGCCCCAGCATTTT,CASSFYRQGSNQPQHF
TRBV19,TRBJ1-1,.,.,TGTGCCAGTTCCGGGGGGGCTCGCTTCGATGAAGCTTTCTTT,CASSGGARFDEAFF
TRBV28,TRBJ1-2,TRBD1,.,TGTGCCAGCAGGGAAACAGGGGGGGGAGTTCGTGGCTACACCTTC,CASRETGGGVRGYTF
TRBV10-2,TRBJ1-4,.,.,TGCGCCAGCACTGACAGTTATTATGAAAAACTGTTTTTT,CASTDSYYEKLFF
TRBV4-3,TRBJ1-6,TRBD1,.,TGCGCCAGCAGCCAAGATGTGAGGGGGCCCCCCTATAATTCACCCCTCCACTTT,CASSQDVRGPPYNSPLHF
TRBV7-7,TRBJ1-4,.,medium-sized,TGTGCCAGCAGCTTGGGCGGGGGAACTAATGAAAAACTGTTTTTT,CASSLGGGTNEKLFF
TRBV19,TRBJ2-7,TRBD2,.,TGTGCCAGTATGTCGGGGGGATCCTACGAGCAGTACTTC,CASMSGGSYEQYF
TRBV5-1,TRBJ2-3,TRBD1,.,TGCGCCAGCAGTCCAGGGGGCAGCACAGATACGCAGTATTTT,CASSPGGSTDTQYF
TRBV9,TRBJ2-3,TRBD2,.,TGTGCCAGCAGCGCCTCTCCGGGACTAGCGTACACAGATACGCAGTATTTT,CASSASPGLAYTDTQYF
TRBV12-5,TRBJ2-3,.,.,TGTGCTAGTGGTTGGAGGGACCTGAAGTATTTT,CASGWRDLKYF
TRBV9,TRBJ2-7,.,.,TGTGCCAGCAGTCCTATGCTGGGAGACAGGAACGAGCAGTACTTC,CASSPMLGDRNEQYF
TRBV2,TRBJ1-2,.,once,TGTGCCAGCGACCGTGGCGGGCGCTATGGCTACACCTTC,CASDRGGRYGYTF
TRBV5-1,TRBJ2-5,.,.,TGCGCCAGCAGCTTGGATGGTTGGCTAGAAGAGACCCAGTACTTC,CASSLDGWLEETQYF
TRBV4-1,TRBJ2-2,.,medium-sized,TGCGCCAGCAGCCAACCGGGCAGGGCGGCCACCGGGGAGCTGTTTTTT,CASSQPGRAATGELFF
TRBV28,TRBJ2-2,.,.,TGTGCGAGCTCTATCGACAGCGCGAACACCGGGGAGCTGTTTTTT,CASSIDSANTGELFF
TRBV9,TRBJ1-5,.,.,TGTGCCAGCAGCGTAGGCGGGGAGAATCAGCCCCAGCATTTT,CASSVGGENQPQHF
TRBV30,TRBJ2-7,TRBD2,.,TGTGCCTGCTCCGGGACTAGCGGGAGGCCCACCTACGAGCAGTACTTC,CACSGTSGRPTYEQYF
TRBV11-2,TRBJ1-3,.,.,TGTGCCAGCAGCTTAGATTTCTACTCTGGAAACACCATATATTTT,CASSLDFYSGNTIYF
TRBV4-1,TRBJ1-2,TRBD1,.,TGCGCCAGCAGCCAAGCATACAGGGGGCGAAGCTACTATGGCTACACCTTC,CASSQAYRGRSYYGYTF
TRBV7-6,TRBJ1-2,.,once,TGTGCCAGCAGCTTACAGCCAGGGGTCCACTATGGCTACACCTTC,CASSLQPGVHYGYTF
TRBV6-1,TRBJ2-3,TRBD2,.,TGTGCCAGCAGTGAATCCAGCGGGGGAAGCACAGATACGCAGTATTTT,CASSESSGGSTDTQYF
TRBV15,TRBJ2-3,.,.,TGTGCCACCAGTGGTGGAGGGGACGCAGATACGCAGTATTTT,CATSGGGDADTQYF
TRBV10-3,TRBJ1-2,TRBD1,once,TGTGCCATCAGTGAGATTGGGGACAGGGGTGGCTACACCTTC,CAISEIGDRGGYTF
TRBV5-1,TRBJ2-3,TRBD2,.,TGCGCCAGCAGCTTGGGTTATACGGGACTAGCCGCGGGGACAGATACGCAGTATTTT,CASSLGYTGLAAGTDTQYF
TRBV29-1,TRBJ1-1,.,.,TGCAGCGTTGAAGGGACAGTGAACACTGAAGCTTTCTTT,CSVEGTVNTEAFF
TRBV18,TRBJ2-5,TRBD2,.,TGTGCCAGCTCACCTAGGTTTGGGGAAAGGACGGCGGGGGAGCCCTGGACCCAGTACTTC,CASSPRFGERTAGEPWTQYF
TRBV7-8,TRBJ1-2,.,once,TGTGCCAGCAGCCCGGACAAGGGGTATGGCTACACCTTC,CASSPDKGYGYTF
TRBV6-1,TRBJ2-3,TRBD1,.,TGTGCCAGCAGTGTTGACAGGGGCACAGATACGCAGTATTTT,CASSVDRGTDTQYF
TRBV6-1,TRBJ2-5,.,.,TGTGCCAGCAGGGCTGGTCAAGAGACCCAGTACTTC,CASRAGQETQYF
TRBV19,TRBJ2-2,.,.,TGTGCCAGTTTCTCGGGGCGGGGCACGAACACCGGGGAGCTGTTTTTT,CASFSGRGTNTGELFF
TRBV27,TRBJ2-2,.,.,TGTGCCAGCAGTTACACAGGGATGACCGGGGAGCTGTTTTTT,CASSYTGMTGELFF
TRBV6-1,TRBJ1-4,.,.,TGTGCCAGCAGTGATGGCCAGGATGGGGAAAAACTGTTTTTT,CASSDGQDGEKLFF